One sample yielded the 5 T cell receptor beta chains listed below, sequenced in a study of cytomegalovirus exposure and HLA in healthy donors. PCR primers comprised 60 Vbeta and 13 Jbeta primers. Generated by immunoSEQ multiplex PCR, the TCRdb table keeps only in-frame clones and is missing some. The sample shows approximately 280,000 clones, approximately 90% of them seen only once. The material sequenced was PBMCs. Receptor source: a man aged 40-49 years in good health and CMV-seropositive.

This clone is a singleton in its sample. V is TRBV7-9 and J is TRBJ2-7; 13 nucleotides align to TRBD2. This CDR3 region has 15 residues. In germline, CDR1 is SEHNR, CDR2 FQNEAQ (reference sequence). Trimming cost V 4 bases and J 1 base; bases outside gene matches: 1. CDR3 sequence (DNA): TGTGCCAGCAGCTGGGGACTAGCGGGATCCTACGAGCAGTACTTC. Translating it yields CASSWGLAGSYEQYF.

The chain is built from TRBV7-2 and TRBJ2-7, with 9 bases that match TRBD2. The CDR3 is 15 amino acids. The V gene end was trimmed by 3 bases and the J gene end by 5 bases; junction bases not matched to a gene: 8. The V gene's germline CDR1 is SGHTA and CDR2 FQGNSA. The CDR3 nucleotides are TGTGCCAGCAGCTTTAATAGCGGGGGCCGGGACGAGCAGTACTTC. Its protein is CASSFNSGGRDEQYF.

This clone turned up a few times. The rearrangement joins TRBV19 to TRBJ2-7, with 8 bases aligning to TRBD1. CDR3 size: 14 residues. From germline, CDR1 is LNHDA and CDR2 SQIVND (reference sequence). Unmatched junction bases numbered 10, after V lost 5 bases and J lost 7 bases. The CDR3 nucleotides read TGTGCCAGTAGTCCCCCAGGACAGGGCCGGGAGCAGTACTTC. It translates to CASSPPGQGREQYF.

The V and J genes are TRBV27 and TRBJ2-7; 9 bases are shared with TRBD2. Germline CDR1 is MNHEY and CDR2 is SMNVEV (reference sequence). This CDR3 is 15 amino acids long. V lost 0 bases, J lost 2 bases, and 2 bases stayed unmatched. The CDR3 reads CASSLSSGGTYEQYF. CDR3 DNA sequence: TGTGCCAGCAGTTTATCTAGCGGGGGCACCTACGAGCAGTACTTC.

J is TRBJ2-2 and V is TRBV4-3; 8 nucleotides align to TRBD1. The CDR3 is 15 amino acids. Germline loops: CDR1 LGHNA, CDR2 YSLEER. V was clipped by 5 bases and J by 5 bases; unmatched bases: 7. The CDR3 sequence: CASSNQGAGTGELFF. CDR3 coding DNA: TGCGCCAGCAGCAACCAGGGGGCGGGGACCGGGGAGCTGTTTTTT.